Listed below are T cell receptor beta chains from one sample, sequenced in a study of shared clonotypes between healthy human individuals. The assay was immunoSEQ multiplex PCR, and TCRdb's table has in-frame clones only and misses some. This sample has over 2 million clones; 92% occur once, and the top ten carry 0.37%. Sequenced material: naive CD4+ T cells from PBMCs. The receptors derive from a man younger than 35 in good health. Some clones in this sample may be carry-over from other donors' samples. Both conserved end residues are part of each CDR3. Each record gives: J gene, CDR3 length, V gene, clone size, D gene, CDR3 protein, CDR3 DNA. The D gene is left open where the match is weak. Not every row has a clone size; where given, it reads once, few, many or a size class.

TRBJ1-2,15,TRBV7-2,.,TRBD1,CASSPPRTGWWGYTF,TGTGCCAGCAGCCCTCCAAGGACAGGGTGGTGGGGCTACACCTTC
TRBJ1-5,14,TRBV4-3,.,.,CASSQDGRHQPQHF,TGCGCCAGCAGCCAAGACGGCAGGCATCAGCCCCAGCATTTT
TRBJ2-4,17,TRBV5-1,.,TRBD2,CASSYKGLAGAKNIQYF,TGCGCCAGCAGCTATAAAGGACTAGCGGGAGCCAAAAACATTCAGTACTTC
TRBJ2-7,15,TRBV6-6,once,.,CASSQNRDLTYEQYF,TGTGCCAGCAGCCAAAACCGGGACTTGACCTACGAGCAGTACTTC
TRBJ2-7,15,TRBV2,.,.,CASSEVWSPLYEQYF,TGTGCCAGCAGTGAAGTGTGGTCCCCTTTGTACGAGCAGTACTTC
TRBJ1-3,13,TRBV11-2,.,.,CASRQSSGNTIYF,TGTGCCAGCAGGCAGAGCTCTGGAAACACCATATATTTT
TRBJ2-7,15,TRBV9,.,TRBD2,CASSVSSGSTYEQYF,TGTGCCAGCAGCGTGTCTAGCGGGTCAACCTACGAGCAGTACTTC
TRBJ2-7,15,TRBV6-5,.,.,CASSYSRRFPYEQYF,TGTGCCAGCAGTTACTCGAGAAGGTTTCCCTACGAGCAGTACTTC
TRBJ2-7,11,TRBV28,once,TRBD2,CAAGGTYEQYF,TGTGCCGCGGGAGGAACCTACGAGCAGTACTTC
TRBJ1-5,15,TRBV29-1,.,.,CSVWEGQGGNQPQHF,TGCAGCGTCTGGGAGGGGCAGGGAGGCAATCAGCCCCAGCATTTT
TRBJ2-7,14,TRBV5-1,.,.,CASSSGVGVHEQYF,TGCGCCAGCAGCTCGGGTGTTGGGGTCCACGAGCAGTACTTC
TRBJ1-2,14,TRBV7-2,.,.,CASSLGGALYGYTF,TGTGCCAGCAGCTTAGGGGGGGCTCTCTATGGCTACACCTTC
TRBJ2-3,15,TRBV5-4,once,TRBD2,CASSLASGRADTQYF,TGTGCCAGCAGCTTGGCTAGCGGGAGGGCAGATACGCAGTATTTT
TRBJ2-7,13,TRBV7-2,.,.,CASSYDRSYEQYF,TGTGCCAGCAGCTACGACAGAAGCTACGAGCAGTACTTC
TRBJ1-1,16,TRBV19,.,.,CASQGGQILTNTEAFF,TGTGCCAGTCAAGGTGGACAGATATTAACGAACACTGAAGCTTTCTTT
TRBJ1-2,15,TRBV5-1,.,.,CASSLDLPANYGYTF,TGCGCCAGCAGCTTGGATCTACCGGCCAACTATGGCTACACCTTC
TRBJ2-5,14,TRBV13,.,TRBD2,CASSQAGIQETQYF,TGTGCCAGCAGTCAAGCGGGGATCCAAGAGACCCAGTACTTC
TRBJ2-2,15,TRBV29-1,.,.,CSVGGLFSNTGELFF,TGCAGCGTGGGGGGACTCTTCTCGAACACCGGGGAGCTGTTTTTT
TRBJ1-4,15,TRBV5-4,.,.,CASSLSQTEGEKLFF,TGTGCCAGCAGCCTTAGCCAGACCGAAGGGGAAAAACTGTTTTTT
TRBJ1-1,14,TRBV7-2,.,.,CASSLARDNTEAFF,TGTGCCAGCAGCCTAGCAAGGGACAACACTGAAGCTTTCTTT
TRBJ2-3,16,TRBV10-3,.,.,CAILPGAGYGTDTQYF,TGTGCCATCCTCCCAGGGGCAGGGTATGGAACAGATACGCAGTATTTT
TRBJ1-1,14,TRBV28,.,.,CASSPPGAVTEAFF,TGTGCCAGCAGTCCCCCAGGGGCTGTCACTGAAGCTTTCTTT
TRBJ2-3,15,TRBV9,.,TRBD1,CASSVGTGITDTQYF,TGTGCCAGCAGCGTAGGGACAGGCATCACAGATACGCAGTATTTT
TRBJ2-6,16,TRBV2,.,.,CASTGSESSGANVLTF,TGTGCCAGCACGGGTAGCGAATCGTCTGGGGCCAACGTCCTGACTTTC
TRBJ2-1,15,TRBV18,.,.,CASSRIGIGPNEQFF,TGTGCCAGCTCACGAATCGGGATCGGCCCCAATGAGCAGTTCTTC
TRBJ2-6,16,TRBV5-1,.,.,CASSPTSVSGANVLTF,TGCGCCAGCAGCCCCACGTCGGTCTCTGGGGCCAACGTCCTGACTTTC
TRBJ2-1,14,TRBV5-1,.,.,CASSAQGPTGEQFF,TGCGCCAGCAGCGCGCAGGGGCCTACGGGTGAGCAGTTCTTC
TRBJ2-2,13,TRBV6-1,.,.,CASSAGAQGELFF,TGTGCCAGCAGTGCCGGGGCCCAAGGGGAGCTGTTTTTT
TRBJ2-7,13,TRBV18,few,.,CASSPRDIGEQYF,TGTGCCAGCTCACCAAGGGACATTGGGGAGCAGTACTTC
TRBJ1-2,15,TRBV19,.,.,CASSIAGAANYGYTF,TGTGCCAGTAGTATTGCAGGGGCCGCTAACTATGGCTACACCTTC
TRBJ2-7,16,TRBV14,.,.,CASSQDYGQPPYEQYF,TGTGCCAGCAGCCAAGATTATGGGCAGCCTCCCTACGAGCAGTACTTC
TRBJ1-2,14,TRBV5-1,.,.,CASSFTTASYGYTF,TGCGCCAGCAGCTTTACGACAGCTTCCTATGGCTACACCTTC